This T cell receptor beta chain was documented in a study of CD8 T cells in Susac syndrome (dated by TCRdb to between 2018 and 2021). Concerning the study at large: Repertoire sequencing was used to test whether CD8+ T cell activation and differentiation in Susac syndrome was antigen driven.

Peripheral blood CD8+ and CD4+ T cells from healthy donors, Susac syndrome patients and multiple sclerosis patients were profiled using high-throughput TCR beta sequencing. Healthy donors were age- and sex-matched controls. Bulk CD8+ and CD4+ T cells were purified by magnetic negative isolation, whereas CD8+ TEMRA cells were enriched by FACS. Blood was drawn into EDTA tubes, processed within 24 hours, and PBMCs were isolated by density gradient centrifugation. PBMCs intended for TCR sequencing were cryopreserved in liquid nitrogen and were subsequently thawed in a 37 degrees C water bath. Purity of sorted or isolated CD4+, CD8+ and CD8+ TEMRA cells was at least 90%. Sequences SGHNT (CDR1) and YYREEE (CDR2) are obtained from the germline V gene (reference sequence). V is cut by 1 base and J by 1 base, and the space between the germline ends is 5 bases. From cysteine to phenylalanine, the CDR3 is 13 amino acids long. The kept DNA is CDR3 alone, 39 bases in frame from the first base.

The paper's findings and limits, for the study overall: The TCR sequencing and HLA analysis was acknowledged to have included a relatively small number of individuals.

RNA was extracted using the RNeasy kit, and about 0.45 to 1 ug of the RNA was reverse transcribed with random hexamers. TCR beta CDR3 regions were amplified with the immunoSEQ multiplex PCR assay covering 54 Vbeta and 13 Jbeta segments. To correct PCR amplification bias, a synthetic template baseline was used for both primer optimization and computational correction. In the original analysis: Reads were assigned to V, D and J genes according to IMGT and analyzed in immunoSEQ Analyzer, with only productive sequences retained. To calculate clonality, Shannon entropy was normalized by log2 of the number of productive unique sequences and then subtracted from one. For each patient and control, public and private clones were evaluated within the 100 most prevalent clones. A clone was defined as Susac-specific if it was absent from the healthy and MS cohorts, from roughly 980 published viral clones and from other ImmuneACCESS disease sequences. The public reads were run again by TCRdb, first through fastp at Q25 and then through MiXCR, and only productive beta chains were kept. CDR3 protein sequences are deduplicated, and each keeps its most common genes and DNA. The authors' filters were not applied to this entry. The sample records 180,000 or so distinct CDR3 sequences, about 94% of which are singletons. The top ten constitute roughly 0.15% of the sample.

As for this clonotype: This receptor's antigen is unknown. No much larger clone is present one base from it, and per-base qualities are unavailable.

The rearrangement combines TRBV5-4 with TRBJ1-2; the D gene cannot be named for sure. The origin of this receptor is a human donor in good health. The sequenced sample consisted of CD4+ T cells from PBMCs. The CDR3 protein: CASSLLGNYGYTF. The DNA is as follows: TGTGCCAGCAGCTTGCTGGGTAACTATGGCTACACCTTC.